Following are 14 T cell receptor beta chains from one sample sequenced in a study of CD8 T cells in ankylosing spondylitis. Their recognized antigens are unknown. TCRdb used MiXCR to reprocess the 5' RACE reads, holding one entry per CDR3 protein. The repertoire includes some 450,000 distinct CDR3 sequences, about 15% of them detected once, and approximately 1% sits in the top ten. Study-level findings and limits: It appeared that ankylosing spondylitis blood was characterized by a TCR beta motif of eight highly homologous variants.

The source material was blood, either unsorted or a sorted T cell fraction (not recorded which). Every receptor here comes from a male donor with ankylosing spondylitis.

V usage is TRBV13 and J usage is TRBJ2-3; D is ambiguous. The CDR3 extends over 14 amino acids. V dropped 1 base and J dropped 3 bases, with 8 bases sitting between them. CDR1 is PRHDT and CDR2 is FYEKMQ in the germline V gene (reference sequence). The CDR3 region has the DNA TGTGCCAGCAGCTTAGCGCCCTGGACAGATACGCAGTATTTT. It translates to CASSLAPWTDTQYF.

This clonotype was counted a few times. The genes are TRBV6-2 or TRBV6-3 and TRBJ2-1, with 14 bases aligning to TRBD2. Germline CDR1 is MNHEY and CDR2 is SVGEGT. The CDR3 covers 20 residues. V lost 9 bases, J lost 4 bases, and 20 bases stayed unmatched. CDR3 in amino acids: CARDSGAGLAGASGYNEQFF. The CDR3 DNA reads TGTGCCAGAGACTCCGGGGCGGGACTAGCGGGAGCTAGTGGGTACAATGAGCAGTTCTTC.

This clonotype was counted a few times. The V and J genes are TRBV30 and TRBJ1-5, with no clear D. The germline V gene has CDR1 GTSNPN and CDR2 SVGIG (reference sequence). The CDR3 extends over 13 amino acids. The V and J ends lost 4 bases and 6 bases respectively, with 13 bases between them. CDR3 protein: CAWTSQAGQPQHF. In DNA, the CDR3 is TGTGCCTGGACTAGCCAGGCGGGTCAGCCCCAGCATTTT.

This clonotype was counted between two and nine times. The V gene is TRBV7-2, the J gene TRBJ2-7, with TRBD2 identical over 9 bases. Germline-derived CDR1 and CDR2 are SGHTA and FQGNSA. The junction had 5 bases not matched to a gene; V was cut back by 6 bases and J by 2 bases. The CDR3 totals 14 residues. The CDR3 nucleotides are TGTGCCAGCAGACCCCTAGCGGGAACCTACGAGCAGTACTTC. It encodes CASRPLAGTYEQYF.

This clonotype has just a few counts. V usage is TRBV25-1 and J usage is TRBJ2-7; TRBD1 might be the D (6 bases). V was pared by 6 bases and J by 2 bases, with 11 bases between. The germline gives CDR1 MGHDK, CDR2 SYGVNS. CDR3 length: 13 residues. This CDR3 is CASSRGPPYEQYF. In nucleotides, the CDR3 is TGTGCCAGCAGCAGGGGCCCCCCCTACGAGCAGTACTTC.

The chain uses TRBV29-1 and TRBJ2-1; no clear D. The ends were cut back, 3 bases at V and 5 bases at J, with 11 bases in the middle. The CDR3 totals 13 residues. Germline V gene data show CDR1 as SQVTM and CDR2 as ANQGSEA. The DNA of the CDR3 is TGCAGCGTTGACCCCCTACAGAACAATGAGCAGTTCTTC. As protein: CSVDPLQNNEQFF.

This clonotype was counted a few times. V usage is TRBV9 and J usage is TRBJ2-1, with 9 bases fitting TRBD2. Germline lookup yields CDR1 SGDLS and CDR2 YYNGEE. The length of the CDR3 is 15 residues. Trimming at V came to 0 bases and at J to 10 bases, leaving 8 bases not matched to a gene. Here the CDR3 reads CASSVERGALGEQFF. The CDR3 bases are TGTGCCAGCAGCGTAGAGCGGGGGGCCCTCGGGGAGCAGTTCTTC.

This clonotype was detected a few times. The chain combines TRBV28 with TRBJ2-5; perhaps TRBD1 as D (6 bases). Germline V CDR1 and CDR2: MDHEN, SYDVKM. The V gene lost 5 bases and the J gene lost 5 bases, with 12 bases spanning the gap. This CDR3 contains 13 residues. CDR3 sequence: CASSQGIEETQYF. The CDR3 DNA follows: TGTGCCAGCAGTCAGGGGATCGAGGAGACCCAGTACTTC.

The sample holds many counts of this clonotype. The genes are TRBV5-1 and TRBJ1-1; 8 nucleotides align to TRBD1. V lost 0 bases, J lost 1 base, and 5 bases stayed unmatched. The CDR3 has 16 residues. The germline CDR1 and CDR2 sequences are SGHRS and YFSETQ. CDR3 sequence: CASSLETGVKNTEAFF. In DNA, the CDR3 is TGCGCCAGCAGCTTGGAGACAGGGGTTAAGAACACTGAAGCTTTCTTT.

This clonotype was counted a few times. The chain recombines TRBV4-1 with TRBJ2-3, with 7 bases matching TRBD1. J lost 3 bases, V lost 0 bases, and 6 bases had no gene match. CDR1 MGHRA and CDR2 YSYEKL come from the germline V gene. This CDR3 region has 16 residues. CDR3 amino acids: CASSQDRVTGTDTQYF. In nucleotides, the CDR3 is TGCGCCAGCAGCCAAGATAGGGTGACAGGGACAGATACGCAGTATTTT.

This clonotype was detected a few times. This chain joins TRBV7-2 and TRBJ2-3; 8 bases fit TRBD2. The CDR3 contains 14 residues. Germline-derived CDR1 and CDR2 are SGHTA and FQGNSA. V shed 3 bases, J shed 7 bases, and the junction held 6 bases outside the gene matches. CDR3 bases: TGTGCCAGCAGCTTTGGGGGCGGGGGGAATACGCAGTATTTT. As protein: CASSFGGGGNTQYF.

V is TRBV7-2 and J is TRBJ2-3; perhaps D is TRBD1 or TRBD2 (6 bases each). The V end lost 0 bases, the J end lost 0 bases, and 13 bases lay between the germline ends. The CDR3 contains 17 residues. Germline V lookup: CDR1 SGHTA, CDR2 FQGNSA. The CDR3 sequence: CASSLAGAGSSTDTQYF. The CDR3 DNA is TGTGCCAGCAGCTTAGCGGGGGCGGGGTCTAGCACAGATACGCAGTATTTT.

This clonotype was seen ten or more times. The V call is TRBV3-1, the J call TRBJ2-7; no firm D call. Trimming stripped 0 bases from V and 7 bases from J, with 13 bases between. The CDR3 is made up of 14 amino acids. Germline lookup yields CDR1 LGHDT and CDR2 YNNKEL (reference sequence). Written as DNA, the CDR3 is TGTGCCAGCAGCCAAGATCCGCTCTTGGGGGAGCAGTACTTC. Translating gives CASSQDPLLGEQYF.

This clonotype was counted between two and nine times. V is TRBV5-6 and J is TRBJ2-7, with unresolved D. Germline V gene lookup returns CDR1 SGHDT and CDR2 YYEEEE. V gave up 3 bases and J gave up 6 bases, with 7 bases separating them. The CDR3 sequence is 11 residues long. CDR3 amino acids: CASSSASEQYF. In DNA form, the CDR3 reads TGTGCCAGCAGCTCGGCCTCCGAGCAGTACTTC.